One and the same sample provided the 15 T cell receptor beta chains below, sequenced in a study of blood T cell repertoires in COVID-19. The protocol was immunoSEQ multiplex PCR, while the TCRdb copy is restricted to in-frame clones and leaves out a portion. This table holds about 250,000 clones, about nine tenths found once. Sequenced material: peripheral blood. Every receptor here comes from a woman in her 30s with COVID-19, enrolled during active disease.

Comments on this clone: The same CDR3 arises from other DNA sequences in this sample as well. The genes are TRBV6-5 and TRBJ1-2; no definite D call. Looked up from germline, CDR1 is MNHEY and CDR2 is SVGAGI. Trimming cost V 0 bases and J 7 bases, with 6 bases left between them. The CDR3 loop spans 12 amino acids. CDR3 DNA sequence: TGTGCCAGCAGTTACTCTGGAGGTGGCTACACCTTC. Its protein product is CASSYSGGGYTF.

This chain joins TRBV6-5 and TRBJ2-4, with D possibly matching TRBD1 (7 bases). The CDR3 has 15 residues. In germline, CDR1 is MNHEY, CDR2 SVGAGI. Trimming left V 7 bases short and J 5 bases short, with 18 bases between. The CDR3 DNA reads TGTGCCAGCACTAAATGGGGGGACAGTGAAAACATTCAGTACTTC. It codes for CASTKWGDSENIQYF.

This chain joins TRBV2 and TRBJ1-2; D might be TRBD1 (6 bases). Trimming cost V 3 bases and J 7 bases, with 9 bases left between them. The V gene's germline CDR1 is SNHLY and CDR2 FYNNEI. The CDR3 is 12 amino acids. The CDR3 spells CASSEMDSGYTF. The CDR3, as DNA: TGTGCCAGCAGTGAGATGGACAGTGGCTACACCTTC.

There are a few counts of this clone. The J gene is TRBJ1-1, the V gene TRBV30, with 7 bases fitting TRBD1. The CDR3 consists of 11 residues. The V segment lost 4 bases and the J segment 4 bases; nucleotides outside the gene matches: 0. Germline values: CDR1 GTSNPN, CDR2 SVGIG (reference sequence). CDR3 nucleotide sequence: TGTGCCTGGAACAGGGGCACTGAAGCTTTCTTT. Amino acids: CAWNRGTEAFF.

CDR3 DNA: TGTGCCAGCAGTCCCTCGGGGGGGGGCTACGGCTACACCTTC. Protein sequence: CASSPSGGGYGYTF. This chain joins TRBV28 and TRBJ1-2, with D perhaps matching TRBD1 (6 bases). The germline V and J ends were trimmed by 5 bases and 8 bases, with 18 bases remaining between them. This CDR3 region has 14 residues. In germline, CDR1 is MDHEN, CDR2 SYDVKM.

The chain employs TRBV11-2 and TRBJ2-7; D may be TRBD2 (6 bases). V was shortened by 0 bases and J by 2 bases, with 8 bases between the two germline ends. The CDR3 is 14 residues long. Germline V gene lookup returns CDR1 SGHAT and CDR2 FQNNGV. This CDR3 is CASSLEWGAYEQYF. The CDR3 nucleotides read TGTGCCAGCAGCTTAGAGTGGGGGGCCTACGAGCAGTACTTC.

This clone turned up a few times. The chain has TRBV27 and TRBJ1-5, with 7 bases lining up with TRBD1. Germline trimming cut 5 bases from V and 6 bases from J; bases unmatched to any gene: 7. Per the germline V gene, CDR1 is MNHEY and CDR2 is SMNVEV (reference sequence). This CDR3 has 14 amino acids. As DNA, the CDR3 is TGTGCCAGCAGTCCCCGTAACAGGGGTCAGCCCCAGCATTTT. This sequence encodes CASSPRNRGQPQHF.

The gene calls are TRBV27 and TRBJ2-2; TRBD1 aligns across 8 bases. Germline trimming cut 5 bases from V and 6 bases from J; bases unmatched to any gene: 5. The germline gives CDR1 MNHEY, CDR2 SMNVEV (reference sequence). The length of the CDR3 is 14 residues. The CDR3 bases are TGTGCCAGCAGTGGACAGGGTATGTCCGGGGAGCTGTTTTTT. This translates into CASSGQGMSGELFF.

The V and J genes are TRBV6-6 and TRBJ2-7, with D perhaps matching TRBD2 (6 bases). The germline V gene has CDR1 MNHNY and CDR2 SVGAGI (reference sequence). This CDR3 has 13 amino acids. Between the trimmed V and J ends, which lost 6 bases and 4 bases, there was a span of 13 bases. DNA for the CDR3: TGTGCCAGCAGCCGCGACGGACTATACGAGCAGTACTTC. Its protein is CASSRDGLYEQYF.

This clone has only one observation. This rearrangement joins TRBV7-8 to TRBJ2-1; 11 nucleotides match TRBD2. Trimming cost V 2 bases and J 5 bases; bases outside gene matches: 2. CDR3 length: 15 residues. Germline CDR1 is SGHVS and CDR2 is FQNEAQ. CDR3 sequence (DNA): TGTGCCAGCAGCTTACGACTAGCGGGAAACAATGAGCAGTTCTTC. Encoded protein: CASSLRLAGNNEQFF. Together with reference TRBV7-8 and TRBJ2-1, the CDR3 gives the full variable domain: GAGVSQSPRYKVAKRGQDVALRCDPISGHVSLFWYQQALGQGPEFLTYFQNEAQLDKSGLPSDRFFAERPEGSVSTLKIQRTQQEDSAVYLCASSLRLAGNNEQFFGPGTRLTVL.

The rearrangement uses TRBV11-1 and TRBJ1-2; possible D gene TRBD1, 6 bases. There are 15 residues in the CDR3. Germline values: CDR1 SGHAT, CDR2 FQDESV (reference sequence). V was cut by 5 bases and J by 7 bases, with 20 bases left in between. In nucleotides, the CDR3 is TGTGCCAGCAGCCCATCTGGGGGCAATGCTGGTGGCTACACCTTC. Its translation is CASSPSGGNAGGYTF.

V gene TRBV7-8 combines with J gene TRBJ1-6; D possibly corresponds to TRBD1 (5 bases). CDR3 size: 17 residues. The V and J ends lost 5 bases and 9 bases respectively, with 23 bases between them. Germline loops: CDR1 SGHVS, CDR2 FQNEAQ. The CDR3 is CASSPQRIQGIGSPLHF. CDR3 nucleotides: TGTGCCAGCAGCCCCCAAAGAATCCAGGGTATCGGTTCACCCCTCCACTTT.

Here the CDR3 DNA reads TGTGCCAGCAGCTCGGGACAGGATAATGAAAAACTGTTTTTT. The encoded protein is CASSSGQDNEKLFF. The chain employs TRBV7-9 and TRBJ1-4, with 8 bases fitting TRBD1. The CDR3 length is 14 residues. The germline V gene has CDR1 SEHNR and CDR2 FQNEAQ (reference sequence). V lost 4 bases, J lost 4 bases, and 2 bases stayed unmatched.

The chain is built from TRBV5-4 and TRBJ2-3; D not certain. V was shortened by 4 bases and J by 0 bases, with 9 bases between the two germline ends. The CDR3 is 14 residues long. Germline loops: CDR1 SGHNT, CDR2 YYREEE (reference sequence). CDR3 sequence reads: CASSGGISTDTQYF. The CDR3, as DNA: TGTGCCAGCAGCGGCGGAATAAGCACAGATACGCAGTATTTT.

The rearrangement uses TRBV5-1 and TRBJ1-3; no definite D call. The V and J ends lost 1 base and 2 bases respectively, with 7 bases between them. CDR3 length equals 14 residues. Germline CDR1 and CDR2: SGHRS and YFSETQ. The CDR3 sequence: CASSLQVPGNTIYF. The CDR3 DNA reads TGCGCCAGCAGCTTGCAGGTGCCTGGAAACACCATATATTTT.